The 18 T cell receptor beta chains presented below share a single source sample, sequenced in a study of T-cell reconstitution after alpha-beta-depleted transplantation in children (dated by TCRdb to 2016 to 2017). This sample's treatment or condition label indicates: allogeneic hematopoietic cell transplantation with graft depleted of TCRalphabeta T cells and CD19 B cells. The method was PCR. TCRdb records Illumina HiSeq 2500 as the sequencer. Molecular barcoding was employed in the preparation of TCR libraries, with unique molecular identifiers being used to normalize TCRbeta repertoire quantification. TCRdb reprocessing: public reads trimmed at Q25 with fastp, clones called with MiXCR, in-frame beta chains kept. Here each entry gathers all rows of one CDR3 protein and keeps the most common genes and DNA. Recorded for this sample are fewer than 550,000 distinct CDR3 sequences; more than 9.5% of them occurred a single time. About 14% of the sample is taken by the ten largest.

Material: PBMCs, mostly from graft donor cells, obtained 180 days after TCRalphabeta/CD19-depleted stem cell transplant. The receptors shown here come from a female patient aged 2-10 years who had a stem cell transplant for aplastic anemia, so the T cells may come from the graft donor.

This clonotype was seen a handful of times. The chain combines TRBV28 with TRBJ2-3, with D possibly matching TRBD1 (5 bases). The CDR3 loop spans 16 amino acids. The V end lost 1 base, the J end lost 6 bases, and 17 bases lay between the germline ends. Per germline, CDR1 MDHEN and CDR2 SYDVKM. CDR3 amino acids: CASSLSAGPPADTQYF. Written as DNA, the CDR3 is TGTGCCAGCAGTTTATCAGCAGGGCCCCCAGCTGATACGCAGTATTTT. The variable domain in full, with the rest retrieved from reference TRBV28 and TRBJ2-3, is DVKVTQSSRYLVKRTGEKVFLECVQDMDHENMFWYRQDPGLGLRLIYFSYDVKMKEKGDIPEGYSVSREKKERFSLILESASTNQTSMYLCASSLSAGPPADTQYFGPGTRLTVL.

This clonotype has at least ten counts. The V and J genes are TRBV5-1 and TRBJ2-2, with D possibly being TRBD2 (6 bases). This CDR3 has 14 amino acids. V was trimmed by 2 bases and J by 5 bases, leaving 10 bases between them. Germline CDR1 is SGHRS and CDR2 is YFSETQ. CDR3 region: CASSFNRGTGELFF. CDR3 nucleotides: TGCGCCAGCAGCTTTAATCGGGGGACCGGGGAGCTGTTTTTT.

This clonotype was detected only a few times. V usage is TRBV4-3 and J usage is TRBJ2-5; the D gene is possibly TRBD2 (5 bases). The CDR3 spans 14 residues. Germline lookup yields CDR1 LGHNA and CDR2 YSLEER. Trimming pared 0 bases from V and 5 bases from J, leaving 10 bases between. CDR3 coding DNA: TGCGCCAGCAGCCAAGATGCTAGCTGGGAGACCCAGTACTTC. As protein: CASSQDASWETQYF.

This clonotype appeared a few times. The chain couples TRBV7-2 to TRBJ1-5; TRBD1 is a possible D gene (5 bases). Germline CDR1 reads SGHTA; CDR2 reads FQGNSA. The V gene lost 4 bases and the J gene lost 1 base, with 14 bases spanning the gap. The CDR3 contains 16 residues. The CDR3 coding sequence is TGTGCCAGCAGCTCCGGGGCGGGGCACAGCAATCAGCCCCAGCATTTT. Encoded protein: CASSSGAGHSNQPQHF.

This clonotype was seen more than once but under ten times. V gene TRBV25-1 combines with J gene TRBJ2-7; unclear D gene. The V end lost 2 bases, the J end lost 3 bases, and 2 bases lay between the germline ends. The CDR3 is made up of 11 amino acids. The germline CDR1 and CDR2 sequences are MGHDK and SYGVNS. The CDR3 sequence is CASSEDYEQYV. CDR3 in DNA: TGTGCCAGCAGTGAAGACTACGAGCAGTACGTC.

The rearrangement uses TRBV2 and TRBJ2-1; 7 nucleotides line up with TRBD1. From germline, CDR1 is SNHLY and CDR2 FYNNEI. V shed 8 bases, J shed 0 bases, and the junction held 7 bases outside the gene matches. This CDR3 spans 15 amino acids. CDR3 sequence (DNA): TGTGCCAGCGGTTCGGACAGGACCTCCTACAATGAGCAGTTCTTC. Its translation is CASGSDRTSYNEQFF.

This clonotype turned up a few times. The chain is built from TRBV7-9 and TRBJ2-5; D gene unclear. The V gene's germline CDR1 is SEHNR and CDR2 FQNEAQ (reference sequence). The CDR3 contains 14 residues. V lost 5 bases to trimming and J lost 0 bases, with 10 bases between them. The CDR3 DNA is TGTGCCAGCAGCCACTCACTGTACCAAGAGACCCAGTACTTC. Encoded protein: CASSHSLYQETQYF.

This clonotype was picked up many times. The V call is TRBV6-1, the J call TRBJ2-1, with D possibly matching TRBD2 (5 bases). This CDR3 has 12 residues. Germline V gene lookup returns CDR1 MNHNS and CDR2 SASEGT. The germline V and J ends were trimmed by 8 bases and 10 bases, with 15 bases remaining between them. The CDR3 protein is CASGSGPVEQFF. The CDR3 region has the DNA TGTGCCAGCGGGAGCGGCCCCGTAGAGCAGTTCTTC.

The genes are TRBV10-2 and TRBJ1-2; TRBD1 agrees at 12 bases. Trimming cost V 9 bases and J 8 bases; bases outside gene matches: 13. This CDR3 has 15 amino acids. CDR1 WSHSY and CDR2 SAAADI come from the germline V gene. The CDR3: CASSPGTGGIEGYTF. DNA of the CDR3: TGCGCCAGTAGCCCCGGGACAGGGGGCATAGAAGGCTACACCTTC.

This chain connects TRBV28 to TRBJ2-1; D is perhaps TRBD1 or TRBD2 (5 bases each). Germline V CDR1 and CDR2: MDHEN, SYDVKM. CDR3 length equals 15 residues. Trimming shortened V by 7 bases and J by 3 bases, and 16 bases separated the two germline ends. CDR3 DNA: TGTGCCAGCACCCCCAGGGCGGGCCTCTACAATGAGCAGTTCTTC. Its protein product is CASTPRAGLYNEQFF.

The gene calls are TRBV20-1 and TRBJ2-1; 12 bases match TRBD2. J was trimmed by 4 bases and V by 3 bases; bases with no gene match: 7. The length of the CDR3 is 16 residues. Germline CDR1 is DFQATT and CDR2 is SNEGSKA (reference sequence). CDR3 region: CSARRVGTSGYNEQFF. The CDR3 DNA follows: TGCAGTGCTAGGCGGGTTGGGACTAGCGGGTACAATGAGCAGTTCTTC.

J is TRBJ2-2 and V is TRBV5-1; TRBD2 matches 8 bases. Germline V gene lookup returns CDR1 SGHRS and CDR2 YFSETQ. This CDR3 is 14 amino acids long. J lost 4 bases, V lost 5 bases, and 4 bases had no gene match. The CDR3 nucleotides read TGCGCCAGCAGTTTCACTAGCGGCACCGGGGAGCTGTTTTTT. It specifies CASSFTSGTGELFF.

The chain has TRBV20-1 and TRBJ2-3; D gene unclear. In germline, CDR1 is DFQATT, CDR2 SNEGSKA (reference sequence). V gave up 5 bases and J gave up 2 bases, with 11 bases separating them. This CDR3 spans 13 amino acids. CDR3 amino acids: CSAVGTPTDTQYF. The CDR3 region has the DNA TGCAGTGCTGTCGGTACCCCCACAGATACGCAGTATTTT.

CDR3 in amino acids: CSARQREGRIPTDTQYF. CDR3 nucleotide sequence: TGCAGTGCTAGACAACGGGAGGGCCGAATCCCCACAGATACGCAGTATTTT. V is TRBV20-1 and J is TRBJ2-3; 8 nucleotides line up with TRBD2. Germline CDR1 reads DFQATT; CDR2 reads SNEGSKA (reference sequence). Trimming took 2 bases from V and 2 from J; bases not matched to a gene: 12. This CDR3 has 17 amino acids.

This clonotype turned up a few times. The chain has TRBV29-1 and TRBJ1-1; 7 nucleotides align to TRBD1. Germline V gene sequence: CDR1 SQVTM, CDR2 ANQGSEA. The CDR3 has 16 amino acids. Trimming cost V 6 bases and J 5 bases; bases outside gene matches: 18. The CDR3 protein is CSVGAHTGAWETEAFF. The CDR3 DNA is TGCAGCGTGGGGGCCCACACAGGGGCGTGGGAAACTGAAGCTTTCTTT.

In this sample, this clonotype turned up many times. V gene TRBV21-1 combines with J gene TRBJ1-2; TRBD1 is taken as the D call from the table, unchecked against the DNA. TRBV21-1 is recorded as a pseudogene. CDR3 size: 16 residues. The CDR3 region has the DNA TGTGCCAGCAGCAAAGCACGGGACAGGGAGGACTATGGCTACACCTTC. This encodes CASSKARDREDYGYTF.

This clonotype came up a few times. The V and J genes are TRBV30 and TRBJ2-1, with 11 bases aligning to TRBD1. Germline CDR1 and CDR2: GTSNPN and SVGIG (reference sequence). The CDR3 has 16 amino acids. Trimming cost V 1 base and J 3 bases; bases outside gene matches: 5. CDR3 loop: CAWSGVGQGVYNEQFF. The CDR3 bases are TGTGCCTGGAGTGGCGTGGGACAGGGGGTCTACAATGAGCAGTTCTTC.

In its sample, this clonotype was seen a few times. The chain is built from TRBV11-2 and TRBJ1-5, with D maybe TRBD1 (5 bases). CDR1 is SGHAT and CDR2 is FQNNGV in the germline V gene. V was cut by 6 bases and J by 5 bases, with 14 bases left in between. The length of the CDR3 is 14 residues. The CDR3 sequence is CASSLQVRDQPQHF. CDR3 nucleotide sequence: TGTGCCAGCAGTTTACAGGTGCGGGATCAGCCCCAGCATTTT.